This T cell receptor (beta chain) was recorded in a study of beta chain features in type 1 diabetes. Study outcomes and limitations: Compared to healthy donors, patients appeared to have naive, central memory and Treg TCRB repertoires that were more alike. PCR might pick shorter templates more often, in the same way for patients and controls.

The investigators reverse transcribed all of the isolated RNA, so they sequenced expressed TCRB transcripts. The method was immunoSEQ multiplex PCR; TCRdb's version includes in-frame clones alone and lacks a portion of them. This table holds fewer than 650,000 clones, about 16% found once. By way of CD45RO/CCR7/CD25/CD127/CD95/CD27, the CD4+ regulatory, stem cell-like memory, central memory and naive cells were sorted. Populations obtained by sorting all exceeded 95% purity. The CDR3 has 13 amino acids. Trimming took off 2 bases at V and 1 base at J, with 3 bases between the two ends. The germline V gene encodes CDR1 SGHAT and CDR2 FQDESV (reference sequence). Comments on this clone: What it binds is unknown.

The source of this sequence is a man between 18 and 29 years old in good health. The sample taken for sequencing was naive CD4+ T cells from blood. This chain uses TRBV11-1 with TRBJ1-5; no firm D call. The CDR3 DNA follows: TGTGCCAGCAGCTTATCGAGCAATCAGCCCCAGCATTTT. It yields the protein CASSLSSNQPQHF.